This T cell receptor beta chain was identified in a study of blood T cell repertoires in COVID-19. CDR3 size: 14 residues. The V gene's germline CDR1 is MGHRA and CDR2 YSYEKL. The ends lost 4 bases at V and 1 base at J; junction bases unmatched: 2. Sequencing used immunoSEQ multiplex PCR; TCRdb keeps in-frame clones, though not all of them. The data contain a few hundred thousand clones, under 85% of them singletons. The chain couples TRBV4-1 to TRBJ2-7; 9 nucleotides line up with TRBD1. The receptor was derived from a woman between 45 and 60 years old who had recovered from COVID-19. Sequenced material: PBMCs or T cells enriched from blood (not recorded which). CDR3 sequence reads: CASSLDRGSYEQYF. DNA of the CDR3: TGCGCCAGCAGCCTGGACAGGGGTTCCTACGAGCAGTACTTC.